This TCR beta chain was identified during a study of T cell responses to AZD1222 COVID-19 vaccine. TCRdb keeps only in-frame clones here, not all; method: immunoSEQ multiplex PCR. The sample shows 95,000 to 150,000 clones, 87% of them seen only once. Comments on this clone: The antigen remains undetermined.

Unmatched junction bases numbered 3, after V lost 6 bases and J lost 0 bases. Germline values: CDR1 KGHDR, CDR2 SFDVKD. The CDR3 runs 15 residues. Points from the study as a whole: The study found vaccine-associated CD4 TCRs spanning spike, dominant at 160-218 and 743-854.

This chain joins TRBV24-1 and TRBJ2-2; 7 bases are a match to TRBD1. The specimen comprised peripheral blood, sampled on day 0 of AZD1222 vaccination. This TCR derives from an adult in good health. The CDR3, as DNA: TGTGCCACCAGTTTAGGGGGCTCGAACACCGGGGAGCTGTTTTTT. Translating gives CATSLGGSNTGELFF.